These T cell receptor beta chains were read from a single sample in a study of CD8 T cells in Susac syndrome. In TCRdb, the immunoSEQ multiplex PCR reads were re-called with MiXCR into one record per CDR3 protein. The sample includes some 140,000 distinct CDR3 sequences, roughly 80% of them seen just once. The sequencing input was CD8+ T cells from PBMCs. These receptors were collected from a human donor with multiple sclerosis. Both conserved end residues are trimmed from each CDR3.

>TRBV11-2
ASSSEGASGTDTQY
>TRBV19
ASTYSGGDFSSHEQF
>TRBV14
ASSQAGEPPDTQY
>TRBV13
ASSLVCRASEINTEAF
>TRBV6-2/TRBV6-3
ASSYSSDSMNTEAF
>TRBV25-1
ASSESGTNFYGYT
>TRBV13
ASSSGQAKLF
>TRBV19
ACRAEGNQPQH
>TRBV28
ASSLSSQPQH
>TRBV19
ASSTVLAKFANTGELF